Presented here are 22 T cell receptor beta chains from one specimen sequenced in a study of post-analysis software for immune sequencing data. Unique-molecular-identifier-tagged TCR beta cDNA libraries were used. TCRdb redid the calling of the PCR reads with MiXCR, one entry per CDR3 protein. The data contain 150,000 or so distinct CDR3 sequences, about 37% of them singletons. The source was blood, collected after autologous hematopoietic stem cell transplantation. All receptors derive from a girl under 18 with multiple sclerosis.

CDR3 in amino acids: CASSWGGGETQYF. CDR3 nucleotide sequence: TGTGCCAGCAGCTGGGGGGGCGGGGAGACCCAGTACTTC. V is TRBV7-9 and J is TRBJ2-7, with D tentatively TRBD2 (7 bases). The J call is doubtful: the DNA matches TRBJ2-5 better. The CDR3 spans 13 residues. Per the germline V gene, CDR1 is SEHNR and CDR2 is FQNEAQ (reference sequence).

This clonotype turned up a few times. The junction and the germline gene differ at one end; a read error may be behind it. The chain combines TRBV20-1 with TRBJ2-1, with 8 positions matching TRBD2. The CDR3 is 14 amino acids. CDR1 DFQATT and CDR2 SNEGSKA come from the germline V gene (reference sequence). In DNA, the CDR3 is TGCAGTGCCACCCCCACTAGCGGAGCTAATGCGCAGTTCTTC. Encoded protein: CSATPTSGANAQFF.

The J gene is TRBJ2-5, the V gene TRBV7-2, with TRBD2 matching 7 bases. Germline assignment: CDR1 SGHTA and CDR2 FQGNSA. The J segment lost 2 bases and the V segment lost 1 base, leaving 10 bases of the junction unmatched. The CDR3 loop spans 17 amino acids. The CDR3 nucleotides are TGTGCCAGCAGCTTAGACTTTGGGAGGGCCAGACAAGAGACCCAGTACTTC. Translation: CASSLDFGRARQETQYF. The full variable domain, in which reference TRBV7-2 and TRBJ2-5 provide the parts outside the CDR3, is GAGVSQSPSNKVTEKGKDVELRCDPISGHTALYWYRQSLGQGLEFLIYFQGNSAPDKSGLPSDRFSAERTGGSVSTLTIQRTQQEDSAVYLCASSLDFGRARQETQYFGPGTRLLVL.

This clonotype has just a few counts. The chain employs TRBV9 and TRBJ2-5; TRBD1 aligns across 8 bases. V lost 0 bases and J lost 5; bases outside the gene matches: 6. Germline CDR1 is SGDLS and CDR2 is YYNGEE. The CDR3 loop spans 15 amino acids. CDR3 sequence: CASSVGTGGGETQYF. The CDR3 DNA is TGTGCCAGCAGCGTAGGCACAGGGGGTGGCGAGACCCAGTACTTC. Full variable domain (remainder filled in from reference TRBV9 and TRBJ2-5): DSGVTQTPKHLITATGQRVTLRCSPRSGDLSVYWYQQSLDQGLQFLIQYYNGEERAKGNILERFSAQQFPDLHSELNLSSLELGDSALYFCASSVGTGGGETQYFGPGTRLLVL.

The V gene is TRBV9, the J gene TRBJ2-1; D is perhaps TRBD1 (5 bases). CDR1 and CDR2 from the germline V gene are SGDLS and YYNGEE. This CDR3 region has 15 residues. V shed 4 bases and J shed 10 bases, with 21 bases lying between them. The CDR3 protein is CASSSQRSTKGEQFF. In DNA form, the CDR3 reads TGTGCCAGCAGCTCCCAGAGGTCTACCAAGGGGGAGCAGTTCTTC. Combining the CDR3 with reference TRBV9 and TRBJ2-1 gives the whole variable domain DSGVTQTPKHLITATGQRVTLRCSPRSGDLSVYWYQQSLDQGLQFLIQYYNGEERAKGNILERFSAQQFPDLHSELNLSSLELGDSALYFCASSSQRSTKGEQFFGPGTRLTVL.

This clonotype was seen many times. CDR3 DNA sequence: TGCGCCAGCAGCTTAAGTATAGGGGTAGGAGAGCAGTTCTTC. This gives the protein CASSLSIGVGEQFF. The chain joins TRBV5-1 to TRBJ2-1; D perhaps matches TRBD1 (5 bases). V was shortened by 2 bases and J by 10 bases, with 16 bases between the two germline ends. Germline loops: CDR1 SGHRS, CDR2 YFSETQ. The CDR3 runs 14 residues.

About this clonotype itself: A much larger clone lies one base from this, so it may be a read error. The chain combines TRBV7-2 with TRBJ2-1, with unresolved D. The end of the DNA fits TRBJ2-7 better, so the J call may be wrong. The CDR3 spans 15 residues. CDR1 is SGHTA, CDR2 FQGNSA, per germline. In nucleotides, the CDR3 is TGTGCCAGCACCCCAGGTTCGAGCTCCTACAATGAGCAGTACTTC. This translates into CASTPGSSSYNEQYF.

The V gene is TRBV27, the J gene TRBJ1-1; D possibly corresponds to TRBD1 (5 bases). Per the germline V gene, CDR1 is MNHEY and CDR2 is SMNVEV (reference sequence). The CDR3 is made up of 14 amino acids. Trimming took 6 bases from V and 1 from J, leaving 12 bases between them. CDR3 DNA sequence: TGTGCCAGCAGCCCCAGGGCCAGGAACACTGAAGCTTTCTTT. Protein: CASSPRARNTEAFF.

This chain joins TRBV7-9 and TRBJ1-2, with D maybe TRBD1 (5 bases). Per germline, CDR1 SEHNR and CDR2 FQNEAQ (reference sequence). The CDR3 is made up of 13 amino acids. V dropped 10 bases and J dropped 3 bases, with 15 bases sitting between them. CDR3 DNA: TGTGCCACGGGAGGGCAGGGAGACTATGGCTACACCTTC. Amino acid sequence: CATGGQGDYGYTF.

This clonotype was seen only a few times. This chain uses TRBV29-1 with TRBJ2-3; tentatively, D is TRBD1 or TRBD2 (5 bases each). V dropped 7 bases and J dropped 2 bases, with 16 bases sitting between them. CDR1 is SQVTM and CDR2 is ANQGSEA in the germline V gene. The CDR3 runs to 14 residues. CDR3 region: CSARDGKSTDTQYF. CDR3 DNA: TGCAGCGCCCGGGACGGCAAGTCCACAGATACGCAGTATTTT.

This clonotype was found a few times. CDR3 bases: TGTGCCAGCAACCGCCGAGGGACAGCCCAGCCCCAGCATTTT. It translates to CASNRRGTAQPQHF. J is TRBJ1-5 and V is TRBV3-1; 7 nucleotides match TRBD1. V was pared by 7 bases and J by 7 bases, with 10 bases of the junction left unmatched. Germline values: CDR1 LGHDT, CDR2 YNNKEL (reference sequence). The CDR3 is 14 amino acids.

This clonotype was detected ten times or more. The chain joins TRBV28 to TRBJ2-7; D could derive from TRBD1 or TRBD2 (5 bases each). The CDR3 consists of 15 residues. Trimming pared 5 bases from V and 7 bases from J, leaving 21 bases between. Germline V gives CDR1 MDHEN, CDR2 SYDVKM. The CDR3 nucleotides read TGTGCCAGCAGTCCGCACTGGGACCAAGCTCGGGAGCAGTACTTC. Protein: CASSPHWDQAREQYF.

CDR3 in amino acids: CAWSWAGPQETQYF. The DNA for the CDR3 is TGTGCCTGGAGTTGGGCGGGGCCACAAGAGACCCAGTACTTC. The chain links TRBV30 to TRBJ2-5, with D possibly being TRBD2 (6 bases). The germline CDR1 and CDR2 sequences are GTSNPN and SVGIG (reference sequence). The CDR3 is made up of 14 amino acids. Deletions cut 2 bases from V and 2 bases from J, with 12 bases between.

The chain has TRBV13 and TRBJ1-4; no firm D call. CDR1 is PRHDT, CDR2 FYEKMQ, per germline (reference sequence). V was shortened by 1 base and J by 0 bases, with 9 bases between the two germline ends. CDR3 length: 16 residues. The CDR3 spells CASSLARPATNEKLFF. CDR3 nucleotide sequence: TGTGCCAGCAGCTTAGCTCGGCCCGCAACTAATGAAAAACTGTTTTTT.

This clonotype was detected a few times. The chain couples TRBV20-1 to TRBJ2-1; tentatively, D is TRBD2 (5 bases). Germline lookup yields CDR1 DFQATT and CDR2 SNEGSKA (reference sequence). Trimming cost V 5 bases and J 3 bases, with 11 bases left between them. The length of the CDR3 is 13 residues. CDR3 sequence reads: CSAGSGIYNEQFF. In nucleotides, the CDR3 is TGCAGTGCTGGATCCGGGATCTACAATGAGCAGTTCTTC.

The chain recombines TRBV11-3 with TRBJ2-3; D ambiguous. CDR3 length: 14 amino acids. Trimming removed 7 bases at V and 4 bases at J, with 15 bases between. Per germline, CDR1 SGHNT and CDR2 YENEEA. CDR3 nucleotide sequence: TGTGCCAGCACCACGAGAATGAGCCCAGATACGCAGTATTTT. This codes for CASTTRMSPDTQYF.

This clonotype was observed a handful of times. The chain uses TRBV13 and TRBJ2-5, with D uncertain. Looked up from germline, CDR1 is PRHDT and CDR2 is FYEKMQ (reference sequence). The V gene lost 5 bases and the J gene lost 1 base, with 14 bases spanning the gap. This CDR3 has 15 residues. CDR3 sequence reads: CASSTLLVPQETQYF. CDR3 DNA sequence: TGTGCCAGCAGCACCCTATTAGTACCCCAAGAGACCCAGTACTTC.

This clonotype appeared a few times. A read error may produce the germline difference seen at one junction end. The chain couples TRBV20-1 to TRBJ2-7; D is perhaps TRBD1 (5 bases). Germline V gene sequence: CDR1 DFQATT, CDR2 SNEGSKA (reference sequence). The CDR3 runs 11 residues. CDR3: CGRAPPYEQYF. DNA of the CDR3: TGTGGCAGGGCCCCACCCTACGAGCAGTACTTC.

This clonotype was seen a handful of times. The chain joins TRBV3-1 to TRBJ2-3, with D possibly TRBD2 on 6 matching bases. The CDR3 extends over 14 amino acids. Between the trimmed V and J ends, which lost 11 bases and 3 bases, there was a span of 18 bases. CDR1 is LGHDT, CDR2 YNNKEL, per germline (reference sequence). CDR3 protein: CASAAGRATDTQYF. The CDR3 nucleotides are TGTGCCTCCGCCGCGGGGAGAGCAACAGATACGCAGTATTTT.

This clonotype occurred a few times. This chain links TRBV4-2 with TRBJ2-1; D not resolved. The V end was cut by 4 bases, the J end by 3 bases, with 13 bases between. Germline CDR1 LGHNA, CDR2 YNFKEQ. The CDR3 contains 15 residues. This CDR3 is CASSPTVARYNEQFF. The DNA for the CDR3 is TGTGCCAGCAGCCCCACGGTAGCTCGCTACAATGAGCAGTTCTTC.

The chain joins TRBV12-3 or TRBV12-4 to TRBJ2-5; 7 bases are shared with TRBD2. The length of the CDR3 is 13 residues. The ends lost 7 bases at V and 5 bases at J; junction bases unmatched: 7. CDR3 in amino acids: CASKPGGIETQYF. The CDR3 DNA reads TGTGCCAGCAAACCGGGGGGAATCGAGACCCAGTACTTC.

This clonotype was observed at least ten times. The chain employs TRBV9 and TRBJ2-1; TRBD2 aligns across 10 bases. The length of the CDR3 is 15 residues. Germline CDR1 SGDLS, CDR2 YYNGEE. J was trimmed by 4 bases and V by 3 bases; bases with no gene match: 4. In DNA form, the CDR3 reads TGTGCCAGCAGCGATCGGACTAGCGGATACAATGAGCAGTTCTTC. As protein: CASSDRTSGYNEQFF. The full variable domain, completed using reference TRBV9 and TRBJ2-1, is DSGVTQTPKHLITATGQRVTLRCSPRSGDLSVYWYQQSLDQGLQFLIQYYNGEERAKGNILERFSAQQFPDLHSELNLSSLELGDSALYFCASSDRTSGYNEQFFGPGTRLTVL.